This T cell receptor beta chain was captured by sequencing in a study of blood T cells in healthy people across ages. The length of the CDR3 is 13 residues. V was clipped by 4 bases and J by 4 bases; unmatched bases: 6. CDR1 is SQVTM and CDR2 is ANQGSEA in the germline V gene. A second about 6 to 12 cycle PCR used barcoded and J-beta primers. TCRdb reprocessed the 5' RACE reads via MiXCR and lists one record per CDR3 protein. The repertoire holds fewer than 800,000 distinct CDR3 sequences, with around a fifth as singletons. Overall study findings and caveats: Possibly confounding the expanded clonotype changes was the fact that donor CMV status was unknown.

As for this clonotype: Its antigen is undetermined.

Material for sequencing was blood. The clonotype comes from a man aged 65 to 79 in good health. This chain connects TRBV29-1 to TRBJ1-2, with TRBD1 matching 7 bases. The CDR3 reads CSVGQGQSYGYTF. The CDR3 bases are TGCAGCGTTGGACAGGGTCAGAGCTATGGCTACACCTTC.